This is a list of T cell receptor beta chains from one sample in a study of early stage breast cancer tumors. The data were produced by immunoSEQ multiplex PCR, yet TCRdb's version contains in-frame clones alone and is incomplete. This table has approximately 7,000 clones, 50% to 75% appearing once. The specimen sequenced was normal breast tissue next to the tumor. Every receptor here comes from a person in their fifties or sixties with breast cancer. CDR3s include the opening cysteine and the closing phenylalanine or tryptophan. D genes are given only for firm matches. Size values are once, few and many counts, or a class for expanded clones, and some rows have none.

d_gene: TRBD1
j_gene: TRBJ1-5
v_gene: TRBV10-3
abundance: .
CDR3aa: CATTGGPDSNQPQHF
CDR3nt: TGTGCCACTACAGGGGGCCCCGATAGCAATCAGCCCCAGCATTTT

d_gene: TRBD2
j_gene: TRBJ2-1
v_gene: TRBV7-8
abundance: .
CDR3aa: CASSLVGSGRGDEQFF
CDR3nt: TGTGCCAGCAGCTTAGTGGGTAGCGGGAGGGGGGATGAGCAGTTCTTC

d_gene: TRBD1
j_gene: TRBJ2-5
v_gene: TRBV29-1
abundance: once
CDR3aa: CSVRQGEQTQYF
CDR3nt: TGCAGCGTTCGACAGGGGGAACAGACCCAGTACTTC

d_gene: .
j_gene: TRBJ1-4
v_gene: TRBV6-6
abundance: .
CDR3aa: CASRDSGATNEKLFF
CDR3nt: TGTGCCAGCAGAGATTCGGGGGCCACTAATGAAAAACTGTTTTTT

d_gene: .
j_gene: TRBJ1-4
v_gene: TRBV4-3
abundance: .
CDR3aa: CASSQEGTLGEKLFF
CDR3nt: TGCGCCAGCAGCCAAGAGGGGACTCTGGGGGAAAAACTGTTTTTT

d_gene: TRBD2
j_gene: TRBJ2-4
v_gene: TRBV9
abundance: .
CDR3aa: CASTREGENIQYF
CDR3nt: TGTGCCAGCACCAGGGAGGGCGAAAACATTCAGTACTTC

d_gene: .
j_gene: TRBJ1-1
v_gene: TRBV6-5
abundance: once
CDR3aa: CASSYSRGDTEAFF
CDR3nt: TGTGCCAGCAGTTACTCGAGAGGGGACACTGAAGCTTTCTTT

d_gene: TRBD1
j_gene: TRBJ2-7
v_gene: TRBV5-1
abundance: .
CDR3aa: CASSFSTGGSYEQYF
CDR3nt: TGCGCCAGCAGCTTCTCGACAGGGGGCTCCTACGAGCAGTACTTC

d_gene: .
j_gene: TRBJ1-2
v_gene: TRBV7-3
abundance: few
CDR3aa: CASSPDVGYGYTF
CDR3nt: TGTGCCAGCAGCCCCGACGTAGGCTATGGCTACACCTTC

d_gene: TRBD2
j_gene: TRBJ2-1
v_gene: TRBV5-6
abundance: .
CDR3aa: CASIGTSGGTYNEQFF
CDR3nt: TGTGCCAGCATCGGGACTAGCGGGGGGACCTACAATGAGCAGTTCTTC

d_gene: .
j_gene: TRBJ1-1
v_gene: TRBV30
abundance: .
CDR3aa: CAWSWGGVRTEAFF
CDR3nt: TGTGCCTGGAGTTGGGGGGGCGTGCGGACTGAAGCTTTCTTT

d_gene: .
j_gene: TRBJ1-5
v_gene: TRBV7-1
abundance: .
CDR3aa: CASSLGGDFQPQHF
CDR3nt: TGTGCCAGCAGCTTAGGGGGGGATTTCCAGCCCCAGCATTTT

d_gene: .
j_gene: TRBJ2-5
v_gene: TRBV11-2
abundance: once
CDR3aa: CASSFYGSTETQYF
CDR3nt: TGTGCCAGCAGCTTTTACGGGTCCACAGAGACCCAGTACTTC

d_gene: TRBD2
j_gene: TRBJ2-1
v_gene: TRBV27
abundance: .
CDR3aa: CASSFSGGRGKFF
CDR3nt: TGTGCCAGCAGTTTCTCCGGCGGGAGGGGAAAGTTCTTC

d_gene: .
j_gene: TRBJ1-1
v_gene: TRBV18
abundance: .
CDR3aa: CASSPPRVGNTEAFF
CDR3nt: TGTGCCAGCTCACCACCAAGGGTCGGGAACACTGAAGCTTTCTTT

d_gene: .
j_gene: TRBJ2-7
v_gene: TRBV15
abundance: medium-sized
CDR3aa: CATSRESGSYEQYF
CDR3nt: TGTGCCACCAGCAGAGAGAGCGGCTCCTACGAGCAGTACTTC

d_gene: .
j_gene: TRBJ2-1
v_gene: TRBV6-6
abundance: .
CDR3aa: CASGPNEQFF
CDR3nt: TGTGCCAGCGGACCCAATGAGCAGTTCTTC

d_gene: .
j_gene: TRBJ1-5
v_gene: TRBV4-1
abundance: .
CDR3aa: CASSQAHRVGPQHF
CDR3nt: TGCGCCAGCAGCCAAGCTCACAGGGTAGGGCCCCAGCATTTT

d_gene: TRBD1
j_gene: TRBJ2-5
v_gene: TRBV7-8
abundance: .
CDR3aa: CASSPPGTGETQYF
CDR3nt: TGTGCCAGCAGTCCCCCCGGGACAGGAGAGACCCAGTACTTC

d_gene: .
j_gene: TRBJ2-5
v_gene: TRBV19
abundance: .
CDR3aa: CASSPAGRYQETQYF
CDR3nt: TGTGCCAGTAGTCCTGCGGGGAGGTACCAAGAGACCCAGTACTTC